Here is one TCR beta chain with its context. Its antigen is as yet unknown. Assay: immunoSEQ multiplex PCR; the TCRdb copy retains only in-frame clones and omits some. The profile shows around 100,000 clones, around 94% of them singletons. After removal of 7 bases from V and 2 bases from J, the junction contained 5 bases not matched to a gene. Per germline, CDR1 SGHTA and CDR2 FQGNSA. CDR3 size: 14 residues. These data originate in a study of siplizumab effects on memory and regulatory T cells. Notes on the study in general: Proliferating Tregs taken from siplizumab cultures were not shown to have a confirmed suppressive function. It seemed that naive T cells were more diverse than memory cells and were major contributors to the alloresponse. Sequences below about 10^-5 frequency were poorly captured, and few alloreactive clones mapped to unstimulated subsets.

V usage is TRBV7-2 and J usage is TRBJ2-5; 9 bases agree with TRBD1. This TCR derives from a human donor in good health. Material for sequencing was non-Treg CD4+ T cells sorted from blood. The CDR3 DNA reads TGTGCCAGCAAAACAGGGGGCGGTCAAGAGACCCAGTACTTC. Translation gives CASKTGGGQETQYF.